Each of the 25 T cell receptor beta chains below was sequenced from the same sample in a study of graft-versus-host responses after intestinal transplantation. The repertoire was sequenced with immunoSEQ multiplex PCR; TCRdb's copy has only in-frame clones and lacks some. The repertoire includes roughly 100,000 clones, 91% of them detected once, and approximately 0.18% sits in the top ten. No antigen has been identified for these receptors. The input for sequencing was unstimulated CD4+ T cells sorted from spleen or lymph node cells, taken before transplant. These receptors were collected from a human donor who was the organ donor for an intestinal transplant.

V and J are TRBV18 and TRBJ2-2; the D gene is possibly TRBD1 (6 bases). Trimming shortened V by 3 bases and J by 4 bases, and 9 bases separated the two germline ends. Germline V gene lookup returns CDR1 KGHSH and CDR2 LQKENI. The CDR3 consists of 14 residues. In DNA, the CDR3 is TGTGCCAGCTCACCCTGGGACATCACCGGGGAGCTGTTTTTT. This translates into CASSPWDITGELFF.

This clone appeared a few times. This chain uses TRBV4-1 with TRBJ1-3; possibly TRBD1 for D (5 bases). The CDR3 is 14 amino acids. V lost 4 bases and J lost 4, with 11 bases in between. Germline V CDR1 and CDR2: MGHRA, YSYEKL. In nucleotides, the CDR3 is TGCGCCAGCAGCCGGGCGGGGCAGGGAAACACCATATATTTT. Protein product: CASSRAGQGNTIYF.

This sequence joins TRBV28 and TRBJ1-2; TRBD1 might be the D (5 bases). Between the trimmed V and J ends, which lost 8 bases and 6 bases, there was a span of 13 bases. This CDR3 region has 12 residues. Germline assignment: CDR1 MDHEN and CDR2 SYDVKM. The CDR3 bases are TGTGCCAGCGAAACCGGGGGTCATGGCTACACCTTC. Amino acids: CASETGGHGYTF.

This chain links TRBV6-1 with TRBJ1-2; perhaps TRBD1 as D (6 bases). The CDR3 extends over 15 amino acids. Trimming took off 5 bases at V and 4 bases at J, with 17 bases between the two ends. Germline V gene sequence: CDR1 MNHNS, CDR2 SASEGT. CDR3 loop: CASSTTVDRTYGYTF. The CDR3 coding sequence is TGTGCCAGCAGTACAACGGTTGACAGGACCTATGGCTACACCTTC.

The chain has TRBV6-5 and TRBJ1-2, with no clear D. Trimming removed 0 bases from V and 3 bases from J, with 14 bases in between. This CDR3 is 16 amino acids long. Germline V gene lookup returns CDR1 MNHEY and CDR2 SVGAGI. This CDR3 reads CASSYSRRGFHYGYTF. DNA for the CDR3: TGTGCCAGCAGTTACTCGAGGCGGGGATTCCACTATGGCTACACCTTC.

V gene TRBV10-3 combines with J gene TRBJ2-7; D call uncertain. This CDR3 region has 11 residues. Trimming pared 3 bases from V and 3 bases from J, leaving 3 bases between. From germline, CDR1 is ENHRY and CDR2 SYGVKD. The CDR3 sequence is CAISDNYEQYF. CDR3 bases: TGTGCCATCAGTGACAACTACGAGCAGTACTTC.

The J gene is TRBJ2-3, the V gene TRBV18; D may be TRBD1 (5 bases). CDR1 and CDR2 (germline): KGHSH, LQKENI. The V end lost 6 bases, the J end lost 2 bases, and 12 bases lay between the germline ends. This CDR3 is 14 amino acids long. In DNA form, the CDR3 reads TGTGCCAGCTCCCCAACGGACAACACAGATACGCAGTATTTT. Translating gives CASSPTDNTDTQYF.

V gene TRBV2 combines with J gene TRBJ2-7; D is possibly TRBD1 (6 bases). The CDR3 contains 15 residues. V was pared by 7 bases and J by 3 bases, with 19 bases between. Germline V gene lookup returns CDR1 SNHLY and CDR2 FYNNEI. CDR3 sequence: CASIWRTAYYYEQYF. The CDR3 DNA is TGTGCCAGCATTTGGCGGACAGCCTATTACTACGAGCAGTACTTC.

The genes are TRBV7-3 and TRBJ1-6; tentative D call: TRBD1 (5 bases). The CDR3 is 15 amino acids. V was pared by 2 bases and J by 6 bases, with 11 bases between. The germline V gene has CDR1 SGHTA and CDR2 FQGTGA. CDR3 residues: CASSLAGSSNSPLHF. Written as DNA, the CDR3 is TGTGCCAGCAGCTTAGCAGGGTCGTCTAATTCACCCCTCCACTTT.

J is TRBJ2-7 and V is TRBV5-6; a possible D gene is TRBD1 (5 bases). This CDR3 contains 15 residues. Trimming removed 2 bases from V and 2 bases from J, with 14 bases in between. In germline, CDR1 is SGHDT, CDR2 YYEEEE. CDR3 nucleotide sequence: TGTGCCAGCAGCTTTCCGCCGGACAAACCCTACGAGCAGTACTTC. Translated, it gives CASSFPPDKPYEQYF.

This chain links TRBV5-6 with TRBJ2-5; tentative D call: TRBD1 (5 bases). This CDR3 comprises 11 residues. Germline V gene sequence: CDR1 SGHDT, CDR2 YYEEEE. The ends were cut back, 1 base at V and 7 bases at J, with 5 bases in the middle. Here the CDR3 DNA reads TGTGCCAGCAGCTTGACAGGGACCCAGTACTTC. Its translation is CASSLTGTQYF.

The chain has TRBV10-2 and TRBJ2-1; 9 bases match TRBD1. Trimming took 3 bases from V and 6 from J; bases not matched to a gene: 6. The germline gives CDR1 WSHSY, CDR2 SAAADI. The CDR3 has 15 amino acids. The CDR3 sequence is CASSDTGGRSNEQFF. The CDR3 DNA follows: TGCGCCAGCAGTGACACAGGGGGCAGGAGCAATGAGCAGTTCTTC.

This chain uses TRBV4-1 with TRBJ1-5, with TRBD1 matching 7 bases. CDR1 and CDR2 (germline): MGHRA, YSYEKL. This CDR3 spans 14 amino acids. V shed 2 bases and J 7 bases; nucleotides not matched to a gene: 5. The CDR3 sequence: CASSQKQGSQPQHF. In nucleotides, the CDR3 is TGCGCCAGCAGCCAAAAACAGGGGTCCCAGCCCCAGCATTTT.

This chain links TRBV6-6 with TRBJ2-1; 8 nucleotides line up with TRBD2. The germline V gene has CDR1 MNHNY and CDR2 SVGAGI (reference sequence). Losses at the gene ends were 4 bases for V and 4 bases for J; bases not matched to a gene: 3. CDR3 length: 14 residues. The CDR3 nucleotides read TGTGCCAGCAGTTCCAGCGGGAGTTACAATGAGCAGTTCTTC. It encodes CASSSSGSYNEQFF.

This chain uses TRBV5-1 with TRBJ2-1; no clear D. Trimming removed 0 bases from V and 8 bases from J, with 6 bases in between. The CDR3 spans 12 residues. CDR1 and CDR2 from the germline V gene are SGHRS and YFSETQ. The CDR3 DNA is TGCGCCAGCAGCTTGGTTGAGCATGAGCAGTTCTTC. Encoded protein: CASSLVEHEQFF.

The chain has TRBV6-1 and TRBJ2-5; 8 positions match TRBD1. V dropped 4 bases and J dropped 7; count of bases not matched to a gene: 11. In germline, CDR1 is MNHNS, CDR2 SASEGT. The CDR3 covers 15 residues. The CDR3 region is CASSVPRGRVGTQYF. The CDR3 bases are TGTGCCAGCAGTGTCCCCAGGGGGCGTGTAGGGACCCAGTACTTC.

The chain is built from TRBV5-6 and TRBJ1-1; tentatively, D is TRBD1 (6 bases). Germline-derived CDR1 and CDR2 are SGHDT and YYEEEE. Between the trimmed V and J ends, which lost 1 base and 0 bases, there was a span of 22 bases. CDR3 length: 19 amino acids. The DNA of the CDR3 is TGTGCCAGCAGCTTGCAGGGGTTAAGGTACTTGACAATGAACACTGAAGCTTTCTTT. Translation: CASSLQGLRYLTMNTEAFF.

This chain connects TRBV9 to TRBJ2-2, with 10 positions matching TRBD2. Germline V gives CDR1 SGDLS, CDR2 YYNGEE. The V segment lost 0 bases and the J segment 3 bases; nucleotides outside the gene matches: 2. There are 16 residues in the CDR3. DNA for the CDR3: TGTGCCAGCAGCGTAGCCGGGACTAGCGACACCGGGGAGCTGTTTTTT. Amino acids: CASSVAGTSDTGELFF.

J is TRBJ1-2 and V is TRBV5-4, with a weak D call TRBD1 (5 bases). The CDR3 has 13 amino acids. V was clipped by 2 bases and J by 8 bases, with 13 bases between them. CDR1 and CDR2 (germline): SGHNT, YYREEE (reference sequence). CDR3 in amino acids: CASSLNGPGGYTF. CDR3 coding DNA: TGTGCCAGCAGCTTAAACGGTCCAGGGGGCTACACCTTC.

The chain recombines TRBV19 with TRBJ2-2, with D perhaps TRBD2 (6 bases). Germline V gene lookup returns CDR1 LNHDA and CDR2 SQIVND (reference sequence). The CDR3 length is 16 residues. V was cut by 3 bases and J by 2 bases, with 13 bases left in between. CDR3 region: CASSMRDFINTGELFF. The CDR3 DNA reads as TGTGCCAGTAGTATGAGGGACTTTATTAACACCGGGGAGCTGTTTTTT.

In DNA, the CDR3 is TGTGCCAGCAGTGAAATGCAGGGGGTTTTGGATGGCTACACCTTC. Protein product: CASSEMQGVLDGYTF. This chain connects TRBV25-1 to TRBJ1-2; 7 bases map to TRBD1. V lost 2 bases and J lost 6; bases outside the gene matches: 9. The CDR3 contains 15 residues. The V gene's germline CDR1 is MGHDK and CDR2 SYGVNS.

The rearrangement links TRBV19 to TRBJ1-4, with TRBD1 as a possible D gene (5 bases). Looked up from germline, CDR1 is LNHDA and CDR2 is SQIVND (reference sequence). Trimming left V 2 bases short and J 3 bases short, with 7 bases between. This CDR3 has 14 amino acids. The CDR3 loop reads CASSISGANEKLFF. The CDR3 nucleotides are TGTGCCAGTAGTATATCGGGGGCTAATGAAAAACTGTTTTTT. Based on the CDR3 plus reference TRBV19 and TRBJ1-4, the full variable domain is DGGITQSPKYLFRKEGQNVTLSCEQNLNHDAMYWYRQDPGQGLRLIYYSQIVNDFQKGDIAEGYSVSREKKESFPLTVTSAQKNPTAFYLCASSISGANEKLFFGSGTQLSVL.

This chain uses TRBV11-2 with TRBJ1-1; D perhaps matches TRBD1 (6 bases). This CDR3 comprises 14 residues. Looked up from germline, CDR1 is SGHAT and CDR2 is FQNNGV. V gave up 6 bases and J gave up 11 bases, with 22 bases separating them. CDR3 DNA: TGTGCCAGCAGTTCCAGGGGTCTTCCCCCCTCCGCTTTCTTT. It translates to CASSSRGLPPSAFF.

The CDR3 loop reads CASSHGRALNTGELFF. As DNA, the CDR3 is TGTGCCAGCAGTCACGGGAGGGCCCTAAACACCGGGGAGCTGTTTTTT. V is TRBV27 and J is TRBJ2-2; 8 nucleotides match TRBD2. V lost 5 bases and J lost 2; bases outside the gene matches: 7. The CDR3 extends over 16 amino acids. The germline V gene encodes CDR1 MNHEY and CDR2 SMNVEV (reference sequence).

This clone was detected once. The CDR3 is CASTAARGMAEAFF. As DNA, the CDR3 is TGTGCCAGTACCGCTGCGCGGGGGATGGCTGAAGCTTTCTTT. This chain links TRBV19 with TRBJ1-1; possible D gene TRBD1, 5 bases. CDR3 size: 14 residues. Trimming removed 7 bases from V and 6 bases from J, with 18 bases in between. CDR1 and CDR2 (germline): LNHDA, SQIVND (reference sequence).